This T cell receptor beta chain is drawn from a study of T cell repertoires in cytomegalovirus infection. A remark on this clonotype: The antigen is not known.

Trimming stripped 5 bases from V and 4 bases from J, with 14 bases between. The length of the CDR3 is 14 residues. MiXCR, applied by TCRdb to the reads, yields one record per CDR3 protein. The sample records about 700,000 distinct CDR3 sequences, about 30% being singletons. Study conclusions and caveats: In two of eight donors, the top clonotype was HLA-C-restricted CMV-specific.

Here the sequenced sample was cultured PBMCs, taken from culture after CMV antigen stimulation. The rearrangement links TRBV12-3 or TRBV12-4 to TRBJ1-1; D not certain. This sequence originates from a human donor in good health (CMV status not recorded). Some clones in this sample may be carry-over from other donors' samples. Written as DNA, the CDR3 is TGTGCCAGCAGTCCCTGGTTATCGGGCACTGAAGCTTTCTTT. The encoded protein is CASSPWLSGTEAFF.